This TCR beta chain stems from a study of OX40 agonist ivuxolimab in advanced cancers. The wider study: Cohort: 65% to 90% men, mean age about 60, aged roughly 20 to 79. Broader study findings: CD4+ and CD8+ T cells in blood underwent clonal expansion by week 6 at 0.1 to 3.0 mg/kg. Low normalized clonal expansion also occurred in some nonresponding patients.

For this clone: The antigen is not known. Other DNA sequences from this sample encode an identical CDR3 as well.

Germline assignment: CDR1 SGHTA and CDR2 FQGTGA. V lost 2 bases to trimming and J lost 3 bases, with 9 bases between them. This CDR3 region has 14 residues. Sequencing used immunoSEQ multiplex PCR; TCRdb keeps in-frame clones, though not all of them. The repertoire has over 60,000 clones, about nine tenths of them found once; the top ten carry about 4%. This specimen consisted of CD4+ or CD8+ T cells sorted from blood, obtained in a trial of the OX40 agonist ivuxolimab. This TCR was sampled from an adult with an advanced solid tumor such as melanoma, head and neck, liver or kidney cancer. The chain recombines TRBV7-3 with TRBJ2-3, with D maybe TRBD2 (5 bases). CDR3: CASSLAGGTDTQYF. DNA of the CDR3: TGTGCCAGCAGCTTAGCGGGTGGTACAGATACGCAGTATTTT.